This T cell receptor (beta chain) appears in the sequencing data of a study of T-cell reconstitution after alpha-beta-depleted transplantation in children. Deletions cut 0 bases from V and 0 bases from J, with 15 bases between. The CDR3 has 19 amino acids. The germline gives CDR1 MNHEY, CDR2 SMNVEV (reference sequence). Using unique molecular identifiers, the investigators prepared the TCRbeta library. MiXCR was run by TCRdb on the PCR reads, yielding one entry per CDR3 protein. The sample lists over 400,000 distinct CDR3 sequences, roughly two fifths occurring once. Broader study findings: Newly generated T cells supplied most T-cell counts and diversity one year post-transplant. Some patients' high day-60 TCRbeta diversity was traced to surviving recipient T cells and thymic progenitors.

This clonotype has ten or more counts. Its antigen is currently unknown. Sequencing used PBMCs, obtained before TCRalphabeta/CD19-depleted stem cell transplant. The chain combines TRBV27 with TRBJ1-6; D perhaps matches TRBD1 (5 bases). This TCR was sampled from a girl aged 2-10 years with aplastic anemia, due to receive a stem cell transplant. The CDR3 DNA follows: TGTGCCAGCAGTTTATCCCGGGACTTCCTGAGCTCCTATAATTCACCCCTCCACTTT. Its translation is CASSLSRDFLSSYNSPLHF.